Following are 15 T cell receptor beta chains from one sample sequenced in a study of Ad26.COV2.S vaccination and SARS-CoV-2 variants. Treatment of the sample: around 19 received Ad26.COV2.S at low or high dose, single or two shots; about 5 received placebo; per-sample allocation not given. Day 63 after the first vaccine or placebo injection was the time point for sampling. The table came from immunoSEQ multiplex PCR; TCRdb's copy has only in-frame clones and leaves some out. Here the sample spans hundreds of thousands of clones, about 89% being singletons. The material sequenced was peripheral blood, taken in a trial of Ad26.COV2.S vaccine versus placebo. The receptors shown here come from a person between 18 and 65 years old who received the Ad26.COV2.S COVID-19 vaccine or a placebo.

This rearrangement joins TRBV6-2 or TRBV6-3 to TRBJ1-5; 7 nucleotides line up with TRBD1. The CDR3 is 16 amino acids. V trimming: 5 bases; J trimming: 4 bases; junction bases outside the gene matches: 11. CDR1 is MNHEY, CDR2 SVGEGT, per germline. CDR3: CASSDYPGQLNQPQHF. As DNA, the CDR3 is TGTGCCAGCAGTGACTACCCGGGACAGCTGAATCAGCCCCAGCATTTT.

The V gene is TRBV7-2, the J gene TRBJ1-1; D is uncertain. The CDR3 covers 11 residues. CDR1 SGHTA and CDR2 FQGNSA come from the germline V gene. V was clipped by 8 bases and J by 4 bases, with 8 bases between them. The chain's CDR3 is CASGVGTEAFF. CDR3 DNA: TGTGCCAGCGGGGTGGGCACTGAAGCTTTCTTT.

The genes are TRBV5-1 and TRBJ2-5, with 7 positions matching TRBD1. CDR3 length equals 17 residues. Germline lookup yields CDR1 SGHRS and CDR2 YFSETQ. V was clipped by 1 base and J by 2 bases; unmatched bases: 11. The CDR3 DNA follows: TGCGCCAGCAGCTTGTTCCCAGGGGGAGTTGGGCAAGAGACCCAGTACTTC. Residues: CASSLFPGGVGQETQYF. Full variable domain (remainder filled in from reference TRBV5-1 and TRBJ2-5): KAGVTQTPRYLIKTRGQQVTLSCSPISGHRSVSWYQQTPGQGLQFLFEYFSETQRNKGNFPGRFSGRQFSNSRSEMNVSTLELGDSALYLCASSLFPGGVGQETQYFGPGTRLLVL.

The J gene is TRBJ1-1, the V gene TRBV6-5; D may be TRBD1 (5 bases). V dropped 2 bases and J dropped 8 bases, with 12 bases sitting between them. Germline V gene lookup returns CDR1 MNHEY and CDR2 SVGAGI. This CDR3 has 13 amino acids. The CDR3 nucleotides read TGTGCCAGCAGTTACATGCTAGGGGAGGAAGCTTTCTTT. The encoded protein is CASSYMLGEEAFF.

The CDR3 bases are TGTGCCAGTAATGAACAGGGGGCTTATGGCTACACCTTC. This translates into CASNEQGAYGYTF. The J gene is TRBJ1-2, the V gene TRBV19, with 9 positions matching TRBD1. Trimming cost V 7 bases and J 5 bases; bases outside gene matches: 5. Per the germline V gene, CDR1 is LNHDA and CDR2 is SQIVND (reference sequence). This CDR3 spans 13 amino acids.

The CDR3 loop is CATDRGQEKLFF. DNA of the CDR3: TGTGCCACGGACAGGGGACAGGAAAAACTGTTTTTT. The chain links TRBV7-9 to TRBJ1-4; 9 nucleotides agree with TRBD1. Germline trimming cut 10 bases from V and 8 bases from J; bases unmatched to any gene: 5. Germline V lookup: CDR1 SEHNR, CDR2 FQNEAQ (reference sequence). The CDR3 sequence is 12 residues long. Based on the CDR3 plus reference TRBV7-9 and TRBJ1-4, the full variable domain is DTGVSQNPRHKITKRGQNVTFRCDPISEHNRLYWYRQTLGQGPEFLTYFQNEAQLEKSRLLSDRFSAERPKGSFSTLEIQRTEQGDSAMYLCATDRGQEKLFFGSGTQLSVL.

V is TRBV4-2 and J is TRBJ2-7; D not resolved. The CDR3 is 12 residues long. From germline, CDR1 is LGHNA and CDR2 YNFKEQ. The V end lost 0 bases, the J end lost 9 bases, and 9 bases lay between the germline ends. The CDR3 DNA is TGTGCCAGCAGCCAAGACGGCCCGGCGCAGTACTTC. Translated: CASSQDGPAQYF.

This clone was found once. V gene TRBV25-1 combines with J gene TRBJ1-2; D is possibly TRBD1 (5 bases). The V and J ends lost 1 base and 5 bases respectively, with 17 bases between them. The CDR3 consists of 16 residues. The germline CDR1 and CDR2 sequences are MGHDK and SYGVNS. This CDR3 is CASSEFSTGALYGYTF. In DNA form, the CDR3 reads TGTGCCAGCAGTGAATTTAGTACAGGTGCGCTTTATGGCTACACCTTC.

The chain joins TRBV3-1 (or the pseudogene TRBV3-2) to TRBJ2-1; possible D gene TRBD1, 6 bases. Trimming removed 3 bases at V and 6 bases at J, with 21 bases between. This CDR3 comprises 17 residues. Germline values: CDR1 LGHDT, CDR2 YNNKEL (reference sequence). The CDR3 DNA follows: TGTGCCAGCAGCCATGAATTAGGGGGTCATGTCGTCAATGAGCAGTTCTTC. It specifies CASSHELGGHVVNEQFF.

The V and J genes are TRBV7-2 and TRBJ1-2, with 8 bases matching TRBD1. Looked up from germline, CDR1 is SGHTA and CDR2 is FQGNSA. The CDR3 loop spans 14 amino acids. V gave up 7 bases and J gave up 2 bases; unmatched junction bases: 6. The CDR3 sequence is CASTLTGGNYGYTF. The CDR3 region has the DNA TGTGCCAGCACTCTAACAGGGGGGAACTATGGCTACACCTTC.

The chain uses TRBV12-3 or TRBV12-4 and TRBJ1-2, with 9 bases identical to TRBD1. Trimming removed 5 bases from V and 7 bases from J; junction bases left unmatched: 5. The CDR3 is 13 amino acids. The DNA for the CDR3 is TGTGCCAGCAGTATACAGGGGGCTGGTGGCTACACCTTC. The encoded protein is CASSIQGAGGYTF.

This chain joins TRBV7-6 and TRBJ1-3; D is ambiguous. Germline V gives CDR1 SGHVS, CDR2 FNYEAQ. V was shortened by 1 base and J by 1 base, with 5 bases between the two germline ends. This CDR3 has 14 residues. CDR3 loop: CASSLGHSGNTIYF. DNA for the CDR3: TGTGCCAGCAGCTTAGGTCATTCTGGAAACACCATATATTTT.

This clone was recorded only once. This chain links TRBV4-2 with TRBJ1-6; the D is unclear. This CDR3 is built from 14 residues. Trimming pared 1 base from V and 9 bases from J, leaving 10 bases between. In germline, CDR1 is LGHNA, CDR2 YNFKEQ. CDR3 region: CASSQVGTGSPLHF. Written as DNA, the CDR3 is TGTGCCAGCAGCCAAGTCGGCACCGGTTCACCCCTCCACTTT.

The rearrangement uses TRBV19 and TRBJ1-2; 9 bases align to TRBD1. The CDR3 is 14 amino acids. Trimming at V came to 7 bases and at J to 3 bases, leaving 6 bases not matched to a gene. Germline V gives CDR1 LNHDA, CDR2 SQIVND (reference sequence). CDR3: CASTPDRGDYGYTF. In nucleotides, the CDR3 is TGTGCCAGTACCCCGGACAGGGGAGACTATGGCTACACCTTC.

This chain links TRBV19 with TRBJ1-2, with 7 bases that match TRBD1. This CDR3 contains 15 residues. V lost 7 bases and J lost 1; bases outside the gene matches: 9. Germline loops: CDR1 LNHDA, CDR2 SQIVND (reference sequence). CDR3 sequence: CASKEGAHYNYGYTF. CDR3 nucleotides: TGTGCCAGTAAGGAGGGGGCTCATTATAACTATGGCTACACCTTC.